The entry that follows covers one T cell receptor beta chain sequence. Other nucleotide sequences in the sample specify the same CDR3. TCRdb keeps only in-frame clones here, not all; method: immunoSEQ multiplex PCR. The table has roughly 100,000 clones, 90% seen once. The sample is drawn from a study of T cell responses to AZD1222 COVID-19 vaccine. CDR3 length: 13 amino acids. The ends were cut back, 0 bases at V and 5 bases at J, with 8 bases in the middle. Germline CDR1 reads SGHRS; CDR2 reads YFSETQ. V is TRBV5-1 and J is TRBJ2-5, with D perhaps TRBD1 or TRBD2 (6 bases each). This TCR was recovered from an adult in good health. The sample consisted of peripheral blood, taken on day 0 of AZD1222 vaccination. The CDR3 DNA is TGCGCCAGCAGCTTGGTAGGGGGGGAGACCCAGTACTTC. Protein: CASSLVGGETQYF.